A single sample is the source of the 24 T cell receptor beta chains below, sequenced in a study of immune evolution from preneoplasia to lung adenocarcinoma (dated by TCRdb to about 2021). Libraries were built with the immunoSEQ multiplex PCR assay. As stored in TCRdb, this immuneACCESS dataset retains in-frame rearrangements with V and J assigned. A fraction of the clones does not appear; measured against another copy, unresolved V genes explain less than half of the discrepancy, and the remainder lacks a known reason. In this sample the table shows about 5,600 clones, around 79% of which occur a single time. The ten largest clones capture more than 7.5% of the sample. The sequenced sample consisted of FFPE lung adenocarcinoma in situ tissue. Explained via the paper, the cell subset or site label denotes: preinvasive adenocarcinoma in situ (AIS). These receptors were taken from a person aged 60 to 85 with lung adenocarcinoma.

CDR3 nucleotide sequence: TGTGCCAGCAGCCCTTCAACAGGGGCCGAGACCCAGTACTTC. Encoded protein: CASSPSTGAETQYF. The chain carries TRBV7-3 and TRBJ2-5; 7 bases fit TRBD1. Germline V lookup: CDR1 SGHTA, CDR2 FQGTGA. The CDR3 runs 14 residues. After removal of 5 bases from V and 5 bases from J, the junction contained 8 bases not matched to a gene.

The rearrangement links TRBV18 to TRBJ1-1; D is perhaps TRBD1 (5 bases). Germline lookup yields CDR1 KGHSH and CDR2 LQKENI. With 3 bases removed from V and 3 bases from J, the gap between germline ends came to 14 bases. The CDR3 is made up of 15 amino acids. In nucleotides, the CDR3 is TGTGCCAGCTCACCTATGGAACAAGGGGACACTGAAGCTTTCTTT. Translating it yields CASSPMEQGDTEAFF.

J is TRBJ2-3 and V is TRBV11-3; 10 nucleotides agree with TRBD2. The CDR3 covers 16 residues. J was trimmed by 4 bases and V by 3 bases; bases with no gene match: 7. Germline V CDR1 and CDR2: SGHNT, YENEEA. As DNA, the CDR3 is TGTGCCAGCAGCTTGCCTAGCGGGGGTTGGGCAGATACGCAGTATTTT. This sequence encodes CASSLPSGGWADTQYF.

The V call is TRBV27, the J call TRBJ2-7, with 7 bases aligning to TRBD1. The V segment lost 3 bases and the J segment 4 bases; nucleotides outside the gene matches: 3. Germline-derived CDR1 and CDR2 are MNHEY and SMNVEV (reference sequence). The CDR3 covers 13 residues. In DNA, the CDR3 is TGTGCCAGCAGTTTTTACAGGGGTTACGAGCAGTACTTC. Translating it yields CASSFYRGYEQYF.

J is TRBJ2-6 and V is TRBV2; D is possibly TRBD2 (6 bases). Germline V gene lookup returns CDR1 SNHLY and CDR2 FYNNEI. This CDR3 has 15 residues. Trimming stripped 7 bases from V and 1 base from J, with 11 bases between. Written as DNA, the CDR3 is TGTGCCAGCACCACGGGGGAATCTGGGGCCAACGTCCTGACTTTC. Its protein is CASTTGESGANVLTF.

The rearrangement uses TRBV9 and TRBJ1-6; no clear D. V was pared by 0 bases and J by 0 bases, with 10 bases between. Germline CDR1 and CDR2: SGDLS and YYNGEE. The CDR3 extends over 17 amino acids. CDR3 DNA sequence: TGTGCCAGCAGCGTAGGGCCATCTAGCTCCTATAATTCACCCCTCCACTTT. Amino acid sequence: CASSVGPSSSYNSPLHF. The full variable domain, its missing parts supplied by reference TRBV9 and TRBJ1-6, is DSGVTQTPKHLITATGQRVTLRCSPRSGDLSVYWYQQSLDQGLQFLIQYYNGEERAKGNILERFSAQQFPDLHSELNLSSLELGDSALYFCASSVGPSSSYNSPLHFGNGTRLTVT.

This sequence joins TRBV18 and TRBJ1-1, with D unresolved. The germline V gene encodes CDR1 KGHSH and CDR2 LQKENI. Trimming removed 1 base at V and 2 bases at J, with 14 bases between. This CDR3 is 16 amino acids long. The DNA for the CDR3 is TGTGCCAGCTCACCACACCCTCCCGGGCTCAACACTGAAGCTTTCTTT. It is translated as CASSPHPPGLNTEAFF.

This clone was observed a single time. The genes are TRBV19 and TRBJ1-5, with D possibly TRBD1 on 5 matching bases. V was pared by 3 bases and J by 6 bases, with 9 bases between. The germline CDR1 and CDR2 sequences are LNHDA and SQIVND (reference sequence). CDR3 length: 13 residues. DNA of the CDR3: TGTGCCAGTAGTATTCCAGGGTTTCAGCCCCAGCATTTT. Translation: CASSIPGFQPQHF. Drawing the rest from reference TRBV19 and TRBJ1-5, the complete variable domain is DGGITQSPKYLFRKEGQNVTLSCEQNLNHDAMYWYRQDPGQGLRLIYYSQIVNDFQKGDIAEGYSVSREKKESFPLTVTSAQKNPTAFYLCASSIPGFQPQHFGDGTRLSIL.

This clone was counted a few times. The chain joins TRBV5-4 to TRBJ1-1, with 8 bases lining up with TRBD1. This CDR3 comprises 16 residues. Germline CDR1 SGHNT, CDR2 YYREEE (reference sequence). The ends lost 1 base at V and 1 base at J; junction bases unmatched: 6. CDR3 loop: CASSLNSGQGNTEAFF. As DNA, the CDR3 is TGTGCCAGCAGCTTGAATAGCGGACAGGGGAACACTGAAGCTTTCTTT.

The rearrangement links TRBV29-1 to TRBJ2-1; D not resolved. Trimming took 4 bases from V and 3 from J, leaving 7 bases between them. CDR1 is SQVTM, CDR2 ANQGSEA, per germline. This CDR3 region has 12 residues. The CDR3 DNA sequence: TGCAGCGTTGGGCCGAACTACAATGAGCAGTTCTTC. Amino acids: CSVGPNYNEQFF.

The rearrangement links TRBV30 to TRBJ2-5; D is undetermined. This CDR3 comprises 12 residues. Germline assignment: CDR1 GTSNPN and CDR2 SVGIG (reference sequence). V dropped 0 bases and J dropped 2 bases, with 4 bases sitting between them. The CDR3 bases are TGTGCCTGGAGTGTACATCAAGAGACCCAGTACTTC. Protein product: CAWSVHQETQYF.

The DNA of the CDR3 is TGCGCCAGCAGCTTGGGGGGACTAGCGGGGGTACGGGAGCAGTTCTTC. Protein: CASSLGGLAGVREQFF. V usage is TRBV5-1 and J usage is TRBJ2-1; TRBD2 agrees at 14 bases. The CDR3 is 16 amino acids. Germline V CDR1 and CDR2: SGHRS, YFSETQ. The V gene end was trimmed by 0 bases and the J gene end by 10 bases; junction bases not matched to a gene: 6. The whole variable domain, remainder taken from reference TRBV5-1 and TRBJ2-1, is KAGVTQTPRYLIKTRGQQVTLSCSPISGHRSVSWYQQTPGQGLQFLFEYFSETQRNKGNFPGRFSGRQFSNSRSEMNVSTLELGDSALYLCASSLGGLAGVREQFFGPGTRLTVL.

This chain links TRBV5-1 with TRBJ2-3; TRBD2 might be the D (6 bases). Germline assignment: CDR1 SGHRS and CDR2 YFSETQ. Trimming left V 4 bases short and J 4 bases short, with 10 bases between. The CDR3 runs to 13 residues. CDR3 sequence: CASSQDYPDTQYF. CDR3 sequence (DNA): TGCGCCAGCAGCCAGGACTATCCAGATACGCAGTATTTT.

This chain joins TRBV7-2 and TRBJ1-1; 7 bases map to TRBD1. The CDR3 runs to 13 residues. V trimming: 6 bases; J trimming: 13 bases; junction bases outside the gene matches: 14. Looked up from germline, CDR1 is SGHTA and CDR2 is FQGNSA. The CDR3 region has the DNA TGTGCCAGCAGACCCGGGACAGCCGCCCCGGTTTTCTTT. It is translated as CASRPGTAAPVFF.

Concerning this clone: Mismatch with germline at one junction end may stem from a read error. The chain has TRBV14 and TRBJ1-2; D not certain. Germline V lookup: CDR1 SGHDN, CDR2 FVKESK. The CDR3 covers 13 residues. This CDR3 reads CANSQGEDYGYTF. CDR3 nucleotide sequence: TGTGCCAACAGCCAAGGAGAAGACTATGGCTACACCTTC. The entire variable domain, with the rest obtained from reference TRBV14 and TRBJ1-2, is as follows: EAGVTQFPSHSVIEKGQTVTLRCDPISGHDNLYWYRRVMGKEIKFLLHFVKESKQDESGMPNNRFLAERTGGTYSTLKVQPAELEDSGVYFCANSQGEDYGYTFGSGTRLTVV.

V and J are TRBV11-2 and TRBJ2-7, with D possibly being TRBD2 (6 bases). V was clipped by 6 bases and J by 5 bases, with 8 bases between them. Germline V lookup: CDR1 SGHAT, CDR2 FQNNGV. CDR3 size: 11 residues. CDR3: CASRWGDEQYF. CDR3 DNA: TGTGCCAGCAGGTGGGGGGACGAGCAGTACTTC.

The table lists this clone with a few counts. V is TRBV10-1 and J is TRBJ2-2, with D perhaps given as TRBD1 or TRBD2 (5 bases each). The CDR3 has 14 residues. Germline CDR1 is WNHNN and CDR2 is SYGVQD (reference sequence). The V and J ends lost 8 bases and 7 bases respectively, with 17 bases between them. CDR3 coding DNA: TGCGCCAGCTCCGAAGGGACGGCAAACGGGGAGCTGTTTTTT. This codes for CASSEGTANGELFF.

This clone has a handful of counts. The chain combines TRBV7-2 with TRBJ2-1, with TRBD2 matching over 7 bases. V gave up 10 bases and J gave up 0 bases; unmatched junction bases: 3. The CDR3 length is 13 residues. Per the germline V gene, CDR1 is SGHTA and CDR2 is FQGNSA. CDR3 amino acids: CATLAGSYNEQFF. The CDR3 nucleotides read TGTGCCACATTAGCGGGCTCCTACAATGAGCAGTTCTTC.

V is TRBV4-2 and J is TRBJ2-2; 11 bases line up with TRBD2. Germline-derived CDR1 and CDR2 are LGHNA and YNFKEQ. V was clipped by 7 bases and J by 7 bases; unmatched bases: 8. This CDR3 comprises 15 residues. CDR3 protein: CASTPTSGVGGELFF. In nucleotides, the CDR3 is TGTGCCAGCACCCCGACTAGCGGGGTGGGCGGGGAGCTGTTTTTT.

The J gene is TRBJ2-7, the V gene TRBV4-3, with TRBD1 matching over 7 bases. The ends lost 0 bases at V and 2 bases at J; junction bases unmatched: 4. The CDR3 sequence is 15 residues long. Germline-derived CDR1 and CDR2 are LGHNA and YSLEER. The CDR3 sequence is CASSQDPQGTYEQYF. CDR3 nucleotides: TGCGCCAGCAGCCAAGATCCACAGGGGACCTACGAGCAGTACTTC.

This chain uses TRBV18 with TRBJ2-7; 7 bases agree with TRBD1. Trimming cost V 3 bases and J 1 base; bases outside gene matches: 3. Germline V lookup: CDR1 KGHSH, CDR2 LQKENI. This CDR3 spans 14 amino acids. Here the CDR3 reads CASSPPGQSYEQYF. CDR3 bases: TGTGCCAGCTCACCCCCGGGACAGTCCTACGAGCAGTACTTC.

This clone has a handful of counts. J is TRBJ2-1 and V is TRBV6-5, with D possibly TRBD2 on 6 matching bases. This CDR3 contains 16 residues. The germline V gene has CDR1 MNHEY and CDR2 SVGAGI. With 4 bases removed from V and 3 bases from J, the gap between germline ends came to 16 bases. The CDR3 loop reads CASSSGRVGGYNEQFF. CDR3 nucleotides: TGTGCCAGCAGTTCTGGCCGGGTGGGGGGCTACAATGAGCAGTTCTTC.

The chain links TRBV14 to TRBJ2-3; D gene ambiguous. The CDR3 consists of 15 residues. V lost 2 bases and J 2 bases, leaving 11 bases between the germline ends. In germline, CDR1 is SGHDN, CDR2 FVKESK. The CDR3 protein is CASSQSIVPTDTQYF. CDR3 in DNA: TGTGCCAGCAGCCAATCAATAGTACCCACAGATACGCAGTATTTT. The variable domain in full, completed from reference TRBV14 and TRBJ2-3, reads EAGVTQFPSHSVIEKGQTVTLRCDPISGHDNLYWYRRVMGKEIKFLLHFVKESKQDESGMPNNRFLAERTGGTYSTLKVQPAELEDSGVYFCASSQSIVPTDTQYFGPGTRLTVL.

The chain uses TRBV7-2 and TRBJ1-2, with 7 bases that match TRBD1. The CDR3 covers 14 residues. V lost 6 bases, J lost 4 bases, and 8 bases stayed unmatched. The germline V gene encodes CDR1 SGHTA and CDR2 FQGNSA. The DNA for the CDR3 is TGTGCCAGCAGTGCTCAGGGGGTTCTCTATGGCTACACCTTC. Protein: CASSAQGVLYGYTF.